This TCR beta chain stems from a study of T cell responses to AZD1222 COVID-19 vaccine. Study-wide findings and caveats: White British ancestry dominated among donors, who included more females, and clonal diversity was possibly underestimated. Two doses of AZD1222 preceded a rise in Spike-specific TCR breadth and depth.

The ends lost 5 bases at V and 5 bases at J; junction bases unmatched: 4. The germline CDR1 and CDR2 sequences are KGHSH and LQKENI. CDR3 size: 14 residues. The repertoire was sequenced with immunoSEQ multiplex PCR; TCRdb's copy has only in-frame clones and lacks some. The sample yields some 130,000 clones, about nine tenths seen once. Remarks on this clone: As yet, its antigen is unknown.

Sequencing used peripheral blood, obtained on day 0 of AZD1222 vaccination. The sequence came from an adult in good health. The rearrangement uses TRBV18 and TRBJ2-2, with 8 bases matching TRBD1. This chain's CDR3 is CASSGTGATGELFF. CDR3 bases: TGTGCCAGCTCAGGGACAGGAGCTACCGGGGAGCTGTTTTTT.